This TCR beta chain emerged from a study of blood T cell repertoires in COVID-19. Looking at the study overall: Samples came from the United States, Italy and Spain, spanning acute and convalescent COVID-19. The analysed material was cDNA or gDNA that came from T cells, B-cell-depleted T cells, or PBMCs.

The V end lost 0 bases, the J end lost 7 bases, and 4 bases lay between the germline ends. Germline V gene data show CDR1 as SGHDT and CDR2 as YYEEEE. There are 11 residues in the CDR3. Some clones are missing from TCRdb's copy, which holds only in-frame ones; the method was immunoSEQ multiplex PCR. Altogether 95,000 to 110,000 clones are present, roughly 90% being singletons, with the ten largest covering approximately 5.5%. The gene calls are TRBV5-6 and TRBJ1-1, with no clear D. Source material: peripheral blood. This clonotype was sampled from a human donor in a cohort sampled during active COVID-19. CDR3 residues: CASSLANEAFF. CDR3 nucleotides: TGTGCCAGCAGCTTGGCAAATGAAGCTTTCTTT.